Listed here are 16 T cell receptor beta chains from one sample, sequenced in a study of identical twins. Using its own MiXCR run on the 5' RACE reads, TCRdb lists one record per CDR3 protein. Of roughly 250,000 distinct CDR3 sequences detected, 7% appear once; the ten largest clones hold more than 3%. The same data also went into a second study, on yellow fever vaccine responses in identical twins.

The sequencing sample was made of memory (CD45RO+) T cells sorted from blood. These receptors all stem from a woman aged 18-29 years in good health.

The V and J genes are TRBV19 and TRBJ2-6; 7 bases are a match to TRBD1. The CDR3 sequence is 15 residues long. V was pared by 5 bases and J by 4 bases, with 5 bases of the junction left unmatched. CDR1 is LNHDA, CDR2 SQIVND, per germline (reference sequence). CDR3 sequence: CASSEQGSGANVLTF. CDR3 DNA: TGTGCCAGTAGTGAACAGGGGTCCGGGGCCAACGTCCTGACTTTC.

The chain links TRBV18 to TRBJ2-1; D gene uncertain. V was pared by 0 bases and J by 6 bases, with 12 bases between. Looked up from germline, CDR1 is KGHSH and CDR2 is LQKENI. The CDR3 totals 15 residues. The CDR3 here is CASSPPNGRLNEQFF. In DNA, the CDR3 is TGTGCCAGCTCACCACCGAACGGGCGGCTCAATGAGCAGTTCTTC.

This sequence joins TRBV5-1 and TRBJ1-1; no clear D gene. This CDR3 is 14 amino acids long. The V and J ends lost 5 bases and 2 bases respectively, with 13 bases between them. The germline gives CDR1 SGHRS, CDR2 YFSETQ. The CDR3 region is CASRWTEANTEAFF. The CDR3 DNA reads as TGCGCCAGCAGATGGACGGAAGCAAACACTGAAGCTTTCTTT.

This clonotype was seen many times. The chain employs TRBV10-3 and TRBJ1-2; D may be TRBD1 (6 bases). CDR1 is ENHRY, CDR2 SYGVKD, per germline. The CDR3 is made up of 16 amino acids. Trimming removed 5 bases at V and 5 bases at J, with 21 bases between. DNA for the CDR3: TGTGCCATCAGTACAGAGGACCGAATACAGGGTTATGGCTACACCTTC. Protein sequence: CAISTEDRIQGYGYTF.

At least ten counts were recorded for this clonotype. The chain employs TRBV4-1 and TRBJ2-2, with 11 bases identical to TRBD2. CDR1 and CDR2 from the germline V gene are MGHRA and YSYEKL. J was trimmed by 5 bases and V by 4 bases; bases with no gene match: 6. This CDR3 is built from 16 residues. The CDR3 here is CASSRTSGGLTGELFF. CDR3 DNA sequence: TGCGCCAGCAGCCGAACTAGCGGGGGTTTAACCGGGGAGCTGTTTTTT.

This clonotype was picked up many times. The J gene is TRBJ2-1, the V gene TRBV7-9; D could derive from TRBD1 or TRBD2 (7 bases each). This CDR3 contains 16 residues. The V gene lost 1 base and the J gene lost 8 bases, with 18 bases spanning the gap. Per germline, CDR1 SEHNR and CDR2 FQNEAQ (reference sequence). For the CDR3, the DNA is TGTGCCAGCAGCTTAGGAGGGGGCGGCGGGAGCTATGAGCAGTTCTTC. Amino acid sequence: CASSLGGGGGSYEQFF.

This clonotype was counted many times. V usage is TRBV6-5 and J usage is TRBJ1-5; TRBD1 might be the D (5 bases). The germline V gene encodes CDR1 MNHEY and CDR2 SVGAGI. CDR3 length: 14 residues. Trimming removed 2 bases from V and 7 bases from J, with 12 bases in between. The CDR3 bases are TGTGCCAGCAGTTACGGGGGAAAAGGCCAGCCCCAGCATTTT. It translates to CASSYGGKGQPQHF.

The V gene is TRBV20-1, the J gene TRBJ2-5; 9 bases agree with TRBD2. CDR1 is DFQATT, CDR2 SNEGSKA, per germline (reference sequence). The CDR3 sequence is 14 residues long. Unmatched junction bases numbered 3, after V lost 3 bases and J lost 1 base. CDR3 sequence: CSASVAGVQETQYF. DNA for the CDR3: TGCAGTGCTAGCGTAGCGGGAGTCCAAGAGACCCAGTACTTC.

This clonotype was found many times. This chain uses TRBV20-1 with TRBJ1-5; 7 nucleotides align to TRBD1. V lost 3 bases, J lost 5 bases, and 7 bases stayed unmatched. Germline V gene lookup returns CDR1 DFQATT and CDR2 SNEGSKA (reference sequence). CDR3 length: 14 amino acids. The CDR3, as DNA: TGCAGTGCTAGGGACAGGATGGCGGATCAGCCCCAGCATTTT. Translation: CSARDRMADQPQHF.

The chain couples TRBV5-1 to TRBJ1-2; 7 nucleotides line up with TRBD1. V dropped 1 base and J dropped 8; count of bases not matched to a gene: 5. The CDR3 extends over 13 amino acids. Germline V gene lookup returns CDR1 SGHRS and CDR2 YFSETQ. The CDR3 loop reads CASSLTGAKGYTF. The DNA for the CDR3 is TGCGCCAGCAGCTTGACAGGGGCCAAAGGCTACACCTTC.

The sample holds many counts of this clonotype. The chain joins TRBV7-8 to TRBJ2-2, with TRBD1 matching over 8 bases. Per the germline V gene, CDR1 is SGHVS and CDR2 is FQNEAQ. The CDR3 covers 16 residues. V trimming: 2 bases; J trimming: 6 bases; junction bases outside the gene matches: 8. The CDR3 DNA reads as TGTGCCAGCAGCTTAACTAACAGGGGGTCGGCCGGGGAGCTGTTTTTT. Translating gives CASSLTNRGSAGELFF. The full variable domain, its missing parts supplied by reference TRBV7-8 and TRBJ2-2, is GAGVSQSPRYKVAKRGQDVALRCDPISGHVSLFWYQQALGQGPEFLTYFQNEAQLDKSGLPSDRFFAERPEGSVSTLKIQRTQQEDSAVYLCASSLTNRGSAGELFFGEGSRLTVL.

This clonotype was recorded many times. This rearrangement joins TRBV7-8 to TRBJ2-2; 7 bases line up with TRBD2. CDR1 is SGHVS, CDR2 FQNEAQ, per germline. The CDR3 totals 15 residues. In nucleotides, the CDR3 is TGTGCAAGCGATCAGGGACTATCGAACACCGGGGAGCTGTTTTTT. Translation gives CASDQGLSNTGELFF.

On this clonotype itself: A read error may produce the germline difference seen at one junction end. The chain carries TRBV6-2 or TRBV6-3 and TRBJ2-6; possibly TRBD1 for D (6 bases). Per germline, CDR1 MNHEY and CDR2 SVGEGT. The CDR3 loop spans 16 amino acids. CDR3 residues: CASTYHQGPGANVLTF. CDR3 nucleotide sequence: TGTGCCAGCACTTACCATCAGGGGCCTGGGGCCAACGTCCTGACTTTC.

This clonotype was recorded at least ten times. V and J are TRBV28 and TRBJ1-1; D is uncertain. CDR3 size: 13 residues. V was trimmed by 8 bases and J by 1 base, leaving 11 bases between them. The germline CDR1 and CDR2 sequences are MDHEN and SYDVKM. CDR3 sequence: CASRTEQNTEAFF. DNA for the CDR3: TGTGCCAGCCGTACGGAGCAGAACACTGAAGCTTTCTTT.

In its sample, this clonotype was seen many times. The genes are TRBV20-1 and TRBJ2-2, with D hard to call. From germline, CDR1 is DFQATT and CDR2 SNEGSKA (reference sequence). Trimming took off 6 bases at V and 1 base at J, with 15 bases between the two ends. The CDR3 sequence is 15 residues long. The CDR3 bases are TGCAGTGCCCACGACGGAGCAAAGAACACCGGGGAGCTGTTTTTT. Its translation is CSAHDGAKNTGELFF.

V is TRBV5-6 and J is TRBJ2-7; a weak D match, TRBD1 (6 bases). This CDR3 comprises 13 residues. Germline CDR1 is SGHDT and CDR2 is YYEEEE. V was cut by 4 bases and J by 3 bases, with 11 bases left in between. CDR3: CASSRDTNYEQYF. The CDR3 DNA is TGTGCCAGCAGCAGGGACACCAACTACGAGCAGTACTTC.